These T cell receptor beta chains were read from a single sample in a study of blood T cell repertoires in COVID-19. The repertoire was sequenced with immunoSEQ multiplex PCR; TCRdb's copy has only in-frame clones and lacks some. Of 100,000 or so clones in the sample, 81% were seen once. The source material was peripheral blood. These receptors came from a woman aged 70-85 years with acute or convalescent COVID-19. The CDR3 runs from the conserved cysteine through the conserved F or W. For some rows the clone size is stated as once, few or many, or as a class when expanded; others skip it.

v_gene,abundance,j_gene,CDR3aa
TRBV7-9,.,TRBJ2-1,CASSRGAGYNEQFF
TRBV6-2/TRBV6-3,once,TRBJ2-3,CASSYTAADTQYF
TRBV10-1,.,TRBJ1-2,CASSYYRDGGGYTF
TRBV18,few,TRBJ1-2,CASSPSLAGGLDYGYTF
TRBV12-5,.,TRBJ1-2,CASGFGGPRGYTF
TRBV27,.,TRBJ1-2,CASSRRGQIYGYTF
TRBV9,once,TRBJ2-5,CASSATEGETQYF
TRBV5-1,.,TRBJ2-1,CASSADWGGEQFF
TRBV29-1,.,TRBJ1-1,CSAGGTEAFF
TRBV15,.,TRBJ2-7,CATSRDKGLEGASYEQYF
TRBV10-2,few,TRBJ1-2,CASSTGGGGPPKSARPGYTF
TRBV10-3,few,TRBJ1-5,CAISEGSRTFSYSNQPQHF
TRBV9,once,TRBJ1-5,CASSVDGSNQPQHF
TRBV19,.,TRBJ1-5,CASRLVGGIQPQHF
TRBV10-2,once,TRBJ1-3,CASSEFNQGARGNTIYF
TRBV5-6,.,TRBJ2-5,CASSLRGVETQYF
TRBV5-1,.,TRBJ2-7,CASSLGGSPSYEQYF
TRBV7-6,.,TRBJ2-1,CASSLLGTGHNEQFF
TRBV6-2/TRBV6-3,.,TRBJ2-1,CASSLYNEQFF
TRBV12-3/TRBV12-4,.,TRBJ2-7,CASSRDRGYEQYF
TRBV9,.,TRBJ2-1,CASSVDPGGSSYNEQFF
TRBV6-5,.,TRBJ2-2,CASSRGTNTGELFF
TRBV7-2,.,TRBJ2-1,CASSPLGGPNEQFF
TRBV6-5,.,TRBJ1-2,CASSRSPERYGYTF
TRBV14,.,TRBJ2-4,CASSQGLTGIRAKNIQYF
TRBV2,.,TRBJ1-2,CASSDNRDYGYTF
TRBV29-1,.,TRBJ1-4,CSYSGGQGATNEKLFF
TRBV6-1,once,TRBJ1-3,CASSEAWRGLYTIYF
TRBV29-1,.,TRBJ2-5,CSVEDMRLAGAQETQYF
TRBV4-1,few,TRBJ2-3,CASSPLFLADTQYF
TRBV19,.,TRBJ1-1,CASRVDRVLTEAFF
TRBV19,.,TRBJ1-5,CASSRGTGMDQPQHF
TRBV30,.,TRBJ1-1,CAWSLDRGTEAFF
TRBV5-1,.,TRBJ2-4,CASSLQGKNIQYF
TRBV19,once,TRBJ2-2,CASSPDRPNTGELFF
TRBV6-2/TRBV6-3,.,TRBJ2-1,CASSYASGQFF
TRBV5-1,few,TRBJ1-1,CASSLEGVGTEAFF
TRBV4-1,.,TRBJ2-1,CASSLLAGGVREQFF
TRBV5-4,.,TRBJ2-1,CASRSDRGSYNEQFF
TRBV19,.,TRBJ1-1,CASSLSGQGATEAFF
TRBV28,.,TRBJ2-7,CASSRPQAGSTYEQYF
TRBV28,.,TRBJ2-5,CASSQLGPGGGETQYF
TRBV5-4,.,TRBJ2-3,CASSPASGDTQYF
TRBV9,.,TRBJ1-5,CASSAGQNNQPQHF
TRBV10-3,.,TRBJ2-5,CAISSSGSPHQETQYF
TRBV9,.,TRBJ1-4,CASSWGQGNEKLFF
TRBV6-2/TRBV6-3,.,TRBJ1-1,CASSLHGQMNTEAFF
TRBV5-5,.,TRBJ1-1,CASSPNRGINTEAFF
TRBV11-2,once,TRBJ1-5,CASSPDRVSGNQPQHF
TRBV30,.,TRBJ1-1,CAWRKDRGDTEAFF
TRBV19,few,TRBJ1-5,CASSIDILAGVKGGNQPQHF
TRBV6-7,.,TRBJ2-7,CASSYPRDRTYEQYF
TRBV6-5,.,TRBJ2-5,CATQSTPRETQYF
TRBV5-1,.,TRBJ2-7,CASSLGWGTDFKVF